A single sample gave rise to the 25 T cell receptor beta chains below, sequenced in a study of T cell responses to AZD1222 COVID-19 vaccine. Sequencing used immunoSEQ multiplex PCR; TCRdb keeps in-frame clones, though not all of them. The data contain 90,000 to 100,000 clones, roughly 83% of them seen just once; the ten biggest clones take up 14%. This sample comprised peripheral blood, obtained 28 days after the second AZD1222 dose. The receptors shown here come from an adult who received the AZD1222 COVID-19 vaccine.

The rearrangement joins TRBV6-4 to TRBJ2-3, with D perhaps TRBD1 (5 bases). V lost 4 bases and J lost 2, with 10 bases in between. Germline values: CDR1 MRHNA, CDR2 SNTAGT. This CDR3 has 14 residues. The CDR3 DNA reads TGTGCCAGCAGTGGGGGCGCCGACACAGATACGCAGTATTTT. Its translation is CASSGGADTDTQYF.

This clone was seen a handful of times. The V gene is TRBV27, the J gene TRBJ1-1, with a possible D match to TRBD1 (6 bases). This CDR3 contains 14 residues. V was shortened by 6 bases and J by 6 bases, with 17 bases between the two germline ends. Per germline, CDR1 MNHEY and CDR2 SMNVEV (reference sequence). The CDR3 bases are TGTGCCAGCAGGGGGGCTGAATGGGGCGCTGAAGCTTTCTTT. Amino acids: CASRGAEWGAEAFF.

V and J are TRBV3-1 (or the pseudogene TRBV3-2) and TRBJ2-7; no definite D call. V dropped 4 bases and J dropped 7 bases, with 8 bases sitting between them. There are 11 residues in the CDR3. The germline CDR1 and CDR2 sequences are LGHDT and YNNKEL (reference sequence). The CDR3, as DNA: TGTGCCAGCAGCCTCCTAGGGGAGCAGTACTTC. This encodes CASSLLGEQYF.

The table lists this clone with a count of one. The CDR3 loop reads CASSFSGSKPGTQYF. The CDR3 nucleotides are TGCGCCAGCAGCTTCAGCGGGAGTAAGCCCGGGACCCAGTACTTC. The chain employs TRBV5-1 and TRBJ2-5; TRBD2 agrees at 8 bases. Trimming cost V 2 bases and J 7 bases; bases outside gene matches: 10. The CDR3 sequence is 15 residues long. The germline CDR1 and CDR2 sequences are SGHRS and YFSETQ.

J is TRBJ2-7 and V is TRBV10-3; D is undetermined. Germline V gives CDR1 ENHRY, CDR2 SYGVKD. The CDR3 consists of 13 residues. Between the trimmed V and J ends, which lost 0 bases and 2 bases, there was a span of 5 bases. CDR3 coding DNA: TGTGCCATCAGTGAGTCAGACACCTACGAGCAGTACTTC. Amino acid sequence: CAISESDTYEQYF.

The V call is TRBV11-3, the J call TRBJ2-4; D not certain. Trimming removed 7 bases from V and 6 bases from J, with 13 bases in between. The CDR3 runs 13 residues. CDR1 SGHNT and CDR2 YENEEA come from the germline V gene. CDR3 in amino acids: CASTLELGNIQYF. CDR3 coding DNA: TGTGCCAGCACCTTGGAGTTGGGAAACATTCAGTACTTC.

This chain uses TRBV30 with TRBJ1-1; D unresolved. The CDR3 is made up of 12 amino acids. Germline CDR1 GTSNPN, CDR2 SVGIG (reference sequence). Deletions cut 0 bases from V and 5 bases from J, with 7 bases between. CDR3 DNA: TGTGCCTGGAGTGTAGCGAGGACTGAAGCTTTCTTT. Amino acids: CAWSVARTEAFF. Variable domain in full (rest from reference TRBV30 and TRBJ1-1): SQTIHQWPATLVQPVGSPLSLECTVEGTSNPNLYWYRQAAGRGLQLLFYSVGIGQISSEVPQNLSASRPQDRQFILSSKKLLLSDSGFYLCAWSVARTEAFFGQGTRLTVV.

The V and J genes are TRBV24-1 and TRBJ2-5; possible D gene TRBD1, 5 bases. This CDR3 contains 13 residues. Trimming pared 5 bases from V and 4 bases from J, leaving 10 bases between. Germline CDR1 is KGHDR and CDR2 is SFDVKD. CDR3 nucleotide sequence: TGTGCCACCAGTGTGATGGGGCGAGAGACCCAGTACTTC. Residues: CATSVMGRETQYF.

The CDR3, as DNA: TGTGCCAGCAGCATGGGGGGCCCGAACACCGGGGAGCTGTTTTTT. Protein: CASSMGGPNTGELFF. The chain is built from TRBV6-5 and TRBJ2-2; D may match TRBD1 or TRBD2 (6 bases each). From germline, CDR1 is MNHEY and CDR2 SVGAGI. V lost 6 bases to trimming and J lost 0 bases, with 11 bases between them. This CDR3 contains 15 residues.

The chain employs TRBV4-3 and TRBJ2-7; 10 nucleotides match TRBD1. The CDR3 spans 14 residues. The germline V gene has CDR1 LGHNA and CDR2 YSLEER. The J segment lost 2 bases and the V segment lost 4 bases, leaving 2 bases of the junction unmatched. The CDR3, as DNA: TGCGCCAGCAGCCTAGGGACAGGGGCCTACGAGCAGTACTTC. It codes for CASSLGTGAYEQYF.

V gene TRBV7-9 combines with J gene TRBJ2-1; possibly TRBD2 for D (5 bases). This CDR3 is built from 14 residues. Germline CDR1 is SEHNR and CDR2 is FQNEAQ (reference sequence). The ends were cut back, 10 bases at V and 0 bases at J, with 13 bases in the middle. This chain's CDR3 is CAIQKGSSYNEQFF. CDR3 nucleotides: TGTGCCATCCAAAAAGGGAGCTCCTACAATGAGCAGTTCTTC.

This clone has only one observation. The V and J genes are TRBV19 and TRBJ2-7; D is unresolved. Between the trimmed V and J ends, which lost 1 base and 2 bases, there was a span of 12 bases. Per the germline V gene, CDR1 is LNHDA and CDR2 is SQIVND (reference sequence). The CDR3 covers 15 residues. The CDR3 nucleotides are TGTGCCAGTAGTATAGCAGAAATGGGGACCTACGAGCAGTACTTC. Translation gives CASSIAEMGTYEQYF. Combining the CDR3 with reference TRBV19 and TRBJ2-7 gives the whole variable domain DGGITQSPKYLFRKEGQNVTLSCEQNLNHDAMYWYRQDPGQGLRLIYYSQIVNDFQKGDIAEGYSVSREKKESFPLTVTSAQKNPTAFYLCASSIAEMGTYEQYFGPGTRLTVT.

This sequence joins TRBV7-2 and TRBJ1-1; no firm D call. The V gene lost 3 bases and the J gene lost 5 bases, with 10 bases spanning the gap. The germline V gene encodes CDR1 SGHTA and CDR2 FQGNSA. The CDR3 sequence is 13 residues long. CDR3 amino acids: CASSFGRETEAFF. The CDR3 bases are TGTGCCAGCAGCTTTGGCCGGGAAACTGAAGCTTTCTTT.

The chain is built from TRBV12-3 or TRBV12-4 and TRBJ2-3, with D perhaps TRBD1 (5 bases). Between the trimmed V and J ends, which lost 3 bases and 3 bases, there was a span of 7 bases. The CDR3 sequence is 13 residues long. DNA of the CDR3: TGTGCCAGCAGTTTTCCAGGGACAGATACGCAGTATTTT. Protein: CASSFPGTDTQYF.

The chain has TRBV6-5 and TRBJ2-6, with TRBD2 identical over 7 bases. V shed 7 bases and J 3 bases; nucleotides not matched to a gene: 3. The germline V gene has CDR1 MNHEY and CDR2 SVGAGI. The CDR3 contains 14 residues. CDR3 bases: TGTGCCAGCACCGCGGGAGTTGGGGCCAACGTCCTGACTTTC. Translated, it gives CASTAGVGANVLTF.

The rearrangement uses TRBV2 and TRBJ2-1, with TRBD2 matching 8 bases. The CDR3 totals 14 residues. Germline trimming cut 6 bases from V and 9 bases from J; bases unmatched to any gene: 10. Germline CDR1 reads SNHLY; CDR2 reads FYNNEI. This CDR3 is CASSPLSGDIEQFF. Here the CDR3 DNA reads TGTGCCAGCAGCCCCCTTAGCGGGGACATTGAGCAGTTCTTC.

V and J are TRBV7-2 and TRBJ2-2, with TRBD2 matching 7 bases. V was pared by 5 bases and J by 5 bases, with 8 bases of the junction left unmatched. In germline, CDR1 is SGHTA, CDR2 FQGNSA. CDR3 length equals 15 residues. The chain's CDR3 is CASSPGRSGTGELFF. In DNA form, the CDR3 reads TGTGCCAGCAGCCCCGGGAGGAGCGGAACCGGGGAGCTGTTTTTT.

The chain links TRBV9 to TRBJ2-3; 11 bases line up with TRBD2. The CDR3 contains 16 residues. Germline CDR1 and CDR2: SGDLS and YYNGEE. After removal of 1 base from V and 1 base from J, the junction contained 2 bases not matched to a gene. This CDR3 reads CASSVTLAGGTDTQYF. The CDR3 coding sequence is TGTGCCAGCAGCGTAACACTAGCGGGGGGCACAGATACGCAGTATTTT. The complete variable domain, with remaining parts taken from reference TRBV9 and TRBJ2-3, reads DSGVTQTPKHLITATGQRVTLRCSPRSGDLSVYWYQQSLDQGLQFLIQYYNGEERAKGNILERFSAQQFPDLHSELNLSSLELGDSALYFCASSVTLAGGTDTQYFGPGTRLTVL.

The rearrangement uses TRBV7-9 and TRBJ2-1, with D hard to call. The CDR3 has 12 amino acids. Germline loops: CDR1 SEHNR, CDR2 FQNEAQ (reference sequence). Trimming left V 2 bases short and J 7 bases short, with 6 bases between. The CDR3 protein is CASSLRENEQFF. CDR3 nucleotide sequence: TGTGCCAGCAGCTTAAGGGAAAATGAGCAGTTCTTC.

This chain joins TRBV2 and TRBJ1-1; the D is unclear. This CDR3 is 14 amino acids long. CDR1 and CDR2 from the germline V gene are SNHLY and FYNNEI. Trimming pared 0 bases from V and 5 bases from J, leaving 10 bases between. The DNA for the CDR3 is TGTGCCAGCAGTGAAGCCCTCACTGGGACTGAAGCTTTCTTT. This codes for CASSEALTGTEAFF. Together with reference TRBV2 and TRBJ1-1, the CDR3 gives the full variable domain: EPEVTQTPSHQVTQMGQEVILRCVPISNHLYFYWYRQILGQKVEFLVSFYNNEISEKSEIFDDQFSVERPDGSNFTLKIRSTKLEDSAMYFCASSEALTGTEAFFGQGTRLTVV.

The chain has TRBV9 and TRBJ1-3, with a possible D match to TRBD1 (5 bases). From germline, CDR1 is SGDLS and CDR2 YYNGEE. V was trimmed by 3 bases and J by 0 bases, leaving 13 bases between them. The CDR3 extends over 16 amino acids. CDR3 sequence: CASSAVGRSSGNTIYF. CDR3 sequence (DNA): TGTGCCAGCAGCGCTGTGGGACGGTCCTCTGGAAACACCATATATTTT. Using reference TRBV9 and TRBJ1-3 for the parts outside the CDR3, the full variable domain is DSGVTQTPKHLITATGQRVTLRCSPRSGDLSVYWYQQSLDQGLQFLIQYYNGEERAKGNILERFSAQQFPDLHSELNLSSLELGDSALYFCASSAVGRSSGNTIYFGEGSWLTVV.

V is TRBV6-5 and J is TRBJ2-3, with a tentative D call TRBD1 (5 bases). The CDR3 runs to 12 residues. Germline values: CDR1 MNHEY, CDR2 SVGAGI. DNA for the CDR3: TGTGTCACAAGGGGTTCGACAGATACGCAGTATTTT. The encoded protein is CVTRGSTDTQYF.

The gene calls are TRBV7-9 and TRBJ2-2; 8 bases fit TRBD1. Germline-derived CDR1 and CDR2 are SEHNR and FQNEAQ (reference sequence). The CDR3 extends over 16 amino acids. V dropped 5 bases and J dropped 1; count of bases not matched to a gene: 6. The CDR3 nucleotides read TGTGCCAGCAGCCCCCGGACAGGGATGAACACCGGGGAGCTGTTTTTT. Its protein product is CASSPRTGMNTGELFF. Full variable domain (rest looked up from reference TRBV7-9 and TRBJ2-2): DTGVSQNPRHKITKRGQNVTFRCDPISEHNRLYWYRQTLGQGPEFLTYFQNEAQLEKSRLLSDRFSAERPKGSFSTLEIQRTEQGDSAMYLCASSPRTGMNTGELFFGEGSRLTVL.

The V gene is TRBV5-1, the J gene TRBJ1-1; D not certain. The CDR3 is 14 amino acids. The V gene lost 3 bases and the J gene lost 1 base, with 10 bases spanning the gap. Germline assignment: CDR1 SGHRS and CDR2 YFSETQ. The CDR3 bases are TGCGCCAGCAGCTCGGGCTTGGGGAACACTGAAGCTTTCTTT. Protein: CASSSGLGNTEAFF. The full variable domain, rest sourced from reference TRBV5-1 and TRBJ1-1, is KAGVTQTPRYLIKTRGQQVTLSCSPISGHRSVSWYQQTPGQGLQFLFEYFSETQRNKGNFPGRFSGRQFSNSRSEMNVSTLELGDSALYLCASSSGLGNTEAFFGQGTRLTVV.

The chain links TRBV5-1 to TRBJ1-2, with TRBD1 matching 7 bases. This CDR3 region has 15 residues. The junction had 14 bases not matched to a gene; V was cut back by 4 bases and J by 8 bases. CDR1 and CDR2 (germline): SGHRS, YFSETQ. The DNA for the CDR3 is TGCGCCAGCAGCCTCGGAGGCACAGGGGTGGGCGGCTACACCTTC. This codes for CASSLGGTGVGGYTF.